The clone carrying this T cell receptor beta chain was seen a handful of times. The data stem from a study of T-cell reconstitution after alpha-beta-depleted transplantation in children. The TCRbeta library incorporated unique molecular identifiers. TCRdb reprocessed the PCR reads with MiXCR, giving one entry per CDR3 protein. Here the sample spans 700,000 to 950,000 distinct CDR3 sequences, approximately 15% being singletons. CDR1 SGHRS and CDR2 YFSETQ come from the germline V gene. V lost 5 bases and J lost 1, with 10 bases in between. CDR3 length: 14 residues. This chain links TRBV5-1 with TRBJ2-1; no clear D gene. This clonotype was obtained from a male patient younger than 18 who had a stem cell transplant for acute lymphoblastic leukemia, so the T cells may come from the graft donor. Sample: PBMCs, mostly from graft donor cells, taken 360 days after TCRalphabeta/CD19-depleted stem cell transplant. The CDR3 region is CASSWVGSYNEQFF. CDR3 DNA sequence: TGCGCCAGCAGTTGGGTGGGTTCCTACAATGAGCAGTTCTTC.